A selection of T cell receptor beta chains follows, all from one sample in a study of blood T cell repertoires in COVID-19. Clones were sequenced by immunoSEQ multiplex PCR, and TCRdb holds only the in-frame ones, with some missing. The sample gives some 93,000 clones, about 86% of which show up once; 6.5% to 9% is in the top ten. Material: peripheral blood. The receptors shown here come from a man in his sixties with acute or convalescent COVID-19. The CDR3 runs from the conserved cysteine through the conserved F or W. D genes are given only for firm matches. Clone size, where shown, is once, few, many, or a class for clones that have expanded.

j_call v_call clone_size d_call cdr3_nt cdr3_aa
TRBJ2-1 TRBV27 - - TGTGCCAGCAGCCTTCGTAAGGGAGGCGAGCAGTTCTTC CASSLRKGGEQFF
TRBJ1-2 TRBV5-1 - TRBD1 TGCGCCAGCAGCTCACAGGGGAGCTGGGACTATGGCTACACCTTC CASSSQGSWDYGYTF
TRBJ1-4 TRBV6-6 - - TGTGCCAGCAGGCGCCGGGACACGATCGGAAATGAAAAACTGTTTTTT CASRRRDTIGNEKLFF
TRBJ2-3 TRBV24-1 - - TGTGCCACCAGTGATTGGGGGGATAGCACAGATACGCAGTATTTT CATSDWGDSTDTQYF
TRBJ1-1 TRBV4-3 - TRBD1 TGCGCCAGCAGCCAGACCAACAGGGGAACTGAAGCTTTCTTT CASSQTNRGTEAFF
TRBJ1-1 TRBV4-1 - - TGCGCCAGCAGCCTAGGGAGGGTCGTGGGTGAAGCTTTCTTT CASSLGRVVGEAFF
TRBJ1-3 TRBV14 - TRBD1 TGTGCCAGCAGCCCCCTTCCTAGGACAGGGGCCTTCAGAAACACCATATATTTT CASSPLPRTGAFRNTIYF
TRBJ1-6 TRBV4-3 once TRBD1 TGCGCCAGCAGCCAAGATGCGTCAGGGGGTAATTCACCCCTCCACTTT CASSQDASGGNSPLHF
TRBJ2-3 TRBV5-1 once TRBD2 TGCGCCAGCAGCTTGTCCGGACTAGGCACAGATACGCAGTATTTT CASSLSGLGTDTQYF
TRBJ1-1 TRBV29-1 - - TGCAGCGTTTTCAGGGAAAACACTGAAGCTTTCTTT CSVFRENTEAFF
TRBJ2-7 TRBV6-5 - TRBD2 TGTGCCAGCAGAGGTACTAGCGGGGTCGAGCAGTACTTC CASRGTSGVEQYF
TRBJ1-6 TRBV6-5 - - TGTGCCAGCAGTTATCTCGTGGCAGGCTATAATTCACCCCTCCACTTT CASSYLVAGYNSPLHF
TRBJ2-5 TRBV4-2 - - TGTGCCAGCAGCCTGAGGGCAGGACAAGAGACCCAGTACTTC CASSLRAGQETQYF
TRBJ2-3 TRBV6-1 - - TGTGCCAGCAGTGAATTGGGCAGGGGAACAGATACGCAGTATTTT CASSELGRGTDTQYF
TRBJ2-7 TRBV6-2/TRBV6-3 - - TGTGCCAGCAGTTACTACCCCTCCCCGACAGGCGTCGCTAACATCTACGAGCAGTACTTC CASSYYPSPTGVANIYEQYF
TRBJ2-7 TRBV5-5 - TRBD1 TGTGCCAGCAGCCACCCAATCAGGACAGGAACTTACGAGCAGTACTTC CASSHPIRTGTYEQYF
TRBJ2-5 TRBV14 - TRBD2 TGTGCCAGCAGCCGGGGTTTTGCGGGGGTCGAAGAGACCCAGTACTTC CASSRGFAGVEETQYF
TRBJ2-1 TRBV2 - TRBD2 TGTGCCAGCAGTGAGTCTAGCGGGGACTACAATGAGCAGTTCTTC CASSESSGDYNEQFF
TRBJ2-7 TRBV7-2 few TRBD1 TGTGCCAGCAGCTTCGGACAGGTAACCTACGAGCAGTACTTC CASSFGQVTYEQYF
TRBJ1-5 TRBV27 - - TGTGCCAGCAGCCAGGGAGGACAGCCCCAGCATTTT CASSQGGQPQHF
TRBJ1-2 TRBV7-9 few TRBD1 TGTGCCAGCAGCTTGGGGACAGGGTTGGTCGATGGCTACACCTTC CASSLGTGLVDGYTF
TRBJ2-5 TRBV7-9 - TRBD1 TGTGCCAGCAGCTTAGAGTCGGGACAGGGGAGGGAGACCCAGTACTTC CASSLESGQGRETQYF
TRBJ2-1 TRBV13 - TRBD2 TGTGCCAGCAGCAGCCTTCCTAGCGGGGCCCGCAATGAGCAGTTCTTC CASSSLPSGARNEQFF
TRBJ1-1 TRBV5-4 - TRBD1 TGTGCCAGCAGCAGAATGGACAGGGGGGTCACTGAAGCTTTCTTT CASSRMDRGVTEAFF
TRBJ1-3 TRBV6-5 - - TGTGCCAGCAGTTACTCGAGAAGGGGCTCTGGAAACACCATATATTTT CASSYSRRGSGNTIYF
TRBJ1-2 TRBV19 - - TGTGCCAGTAAGATGACTTGGGTTACCGCTAACTATGGCTACACCTTC CASKMTWVTANYGYTF
TRBJ1-6 TRBV5-6 few - TGTGCCAGCAGCCCTAACACAGGCGAGGATAATTCACCCCTCCACTTT CASSPNTGEDNSPLHF
TRBJ2-3 TRBV5-1 - - TGCGCCAGCAGCTTGGGACACGACACAGATACGCAGTATTTT CASSLGHDTDTQYF
TRBJ1-4 TRBV28 - - TGTGCCAGCAGTTTCGGAGGGGTTAATGAAAAACTGTTTTTT CASSFGGVNEKLFF
TRBJ1-1 TRBV6-5 - TRBD1 TGTGCCAGCAGTTACGGGACAGGGGGCAAGAACACTGAAGCTTTCTTT CASSYGTGGKNTEAFF
TRBJ2-2 TRBV27 - - TGTGCCACCAGGACCGGAGGCTCACGCACCGGGGAGCTGTTTTTT CATRTGGSRTGELFF
TRBJ2-2 TRBV7-3 - TRBD1 TGTGCCAGCAGCACAGGGGTCGGGGAGCTGTTTTTT CASSTGVGELFF
TRBJ2-5 TRBV18 once - TGTGCCAGCTCACCAGCGCTTGAGACCCAGTACTTC CASSPALETQYF
TRBJ2-3 TRBV18 - - TGTGCCAGCTCACGCGGGACTGTCAGCACAGATACGCAGTATTTT CASSRGTVSTDTQYF
TRBJ1-1 TRBV28 - - TGTGCCGGCAAGAGGGGGAGGGACACTGAAGCTTTCTTT CAGKRGRDTEAFF
TRBJ2-2 TRBV5-1 - - TGCGCCAGCAGCTTGGAACCGGGTCCCACCGGGGAGCTGTTTTTT CASSLEPGPTGELFF
TRBJ1-5 TRBV6-1 - - TGTGCCAGCAGTGAAGTGGGCAAGGTGCCCCAGCATTTT CASSEVGKVPQHF
TRBJ2-6 TRBV5-1 - - TGCGCCAGCAGCTTGGATGGCCAAACTGGGGCCAACGTCCTGACTTTC CASSLDGQTGANVLTF
TRBJ1-2 TRBV27 - TRBD1 TGTGCCAGCAGCGCGGGGACAGGCTATGGCTACACCTTC CASSAGTGYGYTF
TRBJ2-3 TRBV14 - - TGTGCCAGCAGCCAAAGGCGATTCCGGGACACAGATACGCAGTATTTT CASSQRRFRDTDTQYF
TRBJ1-2 TRBV30 - - TGTGCCTGGGTGGACACGGGCTATGGCTACACCTTC CAWVDTGYGYTF